Following are 21 T cell receptor beta chains from one sample sequenced in a study of blood T cell repertoires in COVID-19. Libraries were prepared by immunoSEQ multiplex PCR; TCRdb keeps only in-frame clonotypes and omits some of them. This table has roughly 230,000 clones, 70% to 85% appearing once. Sequencing was done on a sample of PBMCs or T cells enriched from blood (not recorded which). The receptors come from a woman aged 55-75 years who had recovered from COVID-19.

The chain couples TRBV6-5 to TRBJ1-1, with 9 bases lining up with TRBD1. Germline CDR1 is MNHEY and CDR2 is SVGAGI. V gave up 0 bases and J gave up 6 bases; unmatched junction bases: 8. This CDR3 comprises 16 residues. CDR3 loop: CASSYSAGQGRAEAFF. The CDR3 coding sequence is TGTGCCAGCAGTTACTCGGCGGGACAGGGTCGGGCTGAAGCTTTCTTT.

The chain has TRBV19 and TRBJ2-6; D perhaps matches TRBD1 (6 bases). This CDR3 is 16 amino acids long. Germline values: CDR1 LNHDA, CDR2 SQIVND (reference sequence). V was trimmed by 3 bases and J by 2 bases, leaving 11 bases between them. CDR3 loop: CASSIIPGAGANVLTF. As DNA, the CDR3 is TGTGCCAGTAGTATCATTCCAGGGGCTGGGGCCAACGTCCTGACTTTC.

The V gene is TRBV5-4, the J gene TRBJ1-1; D might be TRBD1 (6 bases). The CDR3 has 13 residues. Germline V lookup: CDR1 SGHNT, CDR2 YYREEE (reference sequence). The germline V and J ends were trimmed by 5 bases and 4 bases, with 12 bases remaining between them. The CDR3 spells CASSQDRSTEAFF. CDR3 coding DNA: TGTGCCAGCAGTCAAGACAGGAGCACTGAAGCTTTCTTT.

The chain links TRBV15 to TRBJ1-5; TRBD1 matches at 11 bases. The CDR3 runs 19 residues. Trimming cost V 0 bases and J 2 bases; bases outside gene matches: 9. The germline V gene encodes CDR1 LNHNV and CDR2 YYDKDF (reference sequence). The CDR3 coding sequence is TGTGCCACCAGCAGAGAGCAAGGGTGGACAGGGGGCGGCAATCAGCCCCAGCATTTT. Translating gives CATSREQGWTGGGNQPQHF.

J is TRBJ1-2 and V is TRBV12-3 or TRBV12-4, with a possible D match to TRBD1 (5 bases). The CDR3 has 13 residues. V was trimmed by 6 bases and J by 8 bases, leaving 16 bases between them. As DNA, the CDR3 is TGTGCCAGCAGCCCCAGGGATCGGGCGGGCTACACCTTC. It yields the protein CASSPRDRAGYTF.

The genes are TRBV10-1 and TRBJ2-4; tentatively, D is TRBD2 (7 bases). The CDR3 sequence is 19 residues long. Trimming removed 2 bases at V and 4 bases at J, with 24 bases between. CDR1 is WNHNN, CDR2 SYGVQD, per germline (reference sequence). Written as DNA, the CDR3 is TGCGCCAGCAGTGAGCCCCTGGGAGGGGGGAACTTAGGTAAAAACATTCAGTACTTC. It translates to CASSEPLGGGNLGKNIQYF.

This clone was detected only a few times. The chain joins TRBV29-1 to TRBJ1-2; a weak D match, TRBD1 (5 bases). Germline V CDR1 and CDR2: SQVTM, ANQGSEA. The V end was cut by 7 bases, the J end by 8 bases, with 14 bases between. CDR3 length: 11 residues. In nucleotides, the CDR3 is TGCAGCGCCGAGACGGGGGACGGCTACACCTTC. Its translation is CSAETGDGYTF.

This clone was seen more than once but under ten times. The genes are TRBV7-7 and TRBJ2-7; D uncertain. Trimming took 2 bases from V and 6 from J, leaving 11 bases between them. From germline, CDR1 is SSHAT and CDR2 FNYEAQ (reference sequence). The CDR3 extends over 13 amino acids. CDR3 amino acids: CASSLSPSSEQYF. In DNA, the CDR3 is TGTGCCAGCAGCTTATCCCCAAGCTCCGAGCAGTACTTC.

The CDR3 protein is CASSWASTTEAFF. The CDR3 nucleotides are TGTGCCAGCAGCTGGGCGTCGACCACTGAAGCTTTCTTT. The rearrangement links TRBV27 to TRBJ1-1; no clear D gene. The V gene lost 6 bases and the J gene lost 4 bases, with 12 bases spanning the gap. CDR1 is MNHEY, CDR2 SMNVEV, per germline (reference sequence). CDR3 size: 13 residues.

This chain joins TRBV7-2 and TRBJ2-3; D is perhaps TRBD2 (6 bases). Germline lookup yields CDR1 SGHTA and CDR2 FQGNSA. The CDR3 contains 14 residues. V was pared by 2 bases and J by 2 bases, with 8 bases between. The CDR3 here is CASSLSGDTDTQYF. The CDR3 bases are TGTGCCAGCAGCTTATCGGGAGACACAGATACGCAGTATTTT.

The rearrangement uses TRBV4-1 and TRBJ1-1; the match to TRBD1 covers 9 bases. The CDR3 contains 18 residues. Germline CDR1 is MGHRA and CDR2 is YSYEKL. Trimming took 0 bases from V and 5 from J; bases not matched to a gene: 13. The CDR3 is CASSQDRTGVSRSTEAFF. The CDR3 region has the DNA TGCGCCAGCAGCCAAGACCGGACAGGGGTAAGTCGAAGTACTGAAGCTTTCTTT.

This chain connects TRBV14 to TRBJ1-1, with 7 bases lining up with TRBD1. The CDR3 runs to 15 residues. Trimming took 0 bases from V and 5 from J; bases not matched to a gene: 6. Germline loops: CDR1 SGHDN, CDR2 FVKESK. The CDR3 here is CASSQDRGRRTEAFF. In DNA, the CDR3 is TGTGCCAGCAGCCAAGATAGGGGGCGCAGGACTGAAGCTTTCTTT.

In regard to this clone: A much bigger clone sits one base away, suggesting this may be a read error. CDR3 amino acids: CASTKQANTEAFF. In DNA, the CDR3 is TGTGCCAGCACTAAACAGGCGAACACTGAAGCTTTCTTT. The chain combines TRBV6-5 with TRBJ1-1, with a tentative D call TRBD1 (5 bases). Trimming stripped 7 bases from V and 1 base from J, with 10 bases between. Germline V gene sequence: CDR1 MNHEY, CDR2 SVGAGI. This CDR3 is 13 amino acids long.

The chain is built from TRBV19 and TRBJ2-2, with D tentatively TRBD1 (6 bases). The CDR3 is 13 amino acids. CDR1 LNHDA and CDR2 SQIVND come from the germline V gene (reference sequence). V gave up 6 bases and J gave up 4 bases, with 9 bases separating them. The CDR3 DNA follows: TGTGCCAGTAGAGGGGGAGTCACCGGGGAGCTGTTTTTT. This encodes CASRGGVTGELFF.

This chain uses TRBV4-3 with TRBJ1-2; TRBD1 aligns across 8 bases. Germline V gene lookup returns CDR1 LGHNA and CDR2 YSLEER. The trim removed 0 bases at V and 4 bases at J, leaving 4 bases unmatched. The length of the CDR3 is 15 residues. CDR3 coding DNA: TGCGCCAGCAGCCAAGAGCTCACAGGGGGCTATGGCTACACCTTC. Protein sequence: CASSQELTGGYGYTF.

CDR3 amino acids: CASSLFGTGGYGYTF. The CDR3 nucleotides are TGTGCCAGCAGCTTATTTGGGACAGGGGGATATGGCTACACCTTC. This chain uses TRBV11-2 with TRBJ1-2; 11 bases match TRBD1. Per germline, CDR1 SGHAT and CDR2 FQNNGV. V lost 2 bases, J lost 5 bases, and 4 bases stayed unmatched. CDR3 size: 15 residues.

This clone was counted a single time. This chain joins TRBV5-5 and TRBJ2-1; 9 positions match TRBD2. The ends lost 4 bases at V and 4 bases at J; junction bases unmatched: 12. The CDR3 has 17 residues. CDR1 and CDR2 (germline): SGHKS, YYEKEE (reference sequence). The CDR3 loop is CASSPEVAGAPYNEQFF. As DNA, the CDR3 is TGTGCCAGCAGCCCGGAAGTAGCGGGGGCCCCTTACAATGAGCAGTTCTTC.

This clone was counted once. This rearrangement joins TRBV7-7 to TRBJ2-5; 11 bases are a match to TRBD2. Germline-derived CDR1 and CDR2 are SSHAT and FNYEAQ (reference sequence). V shed 2 bases and J 2 bases; nucleotides not matched to a gene: 7. The CDR3 runs to 17 residues. In DNA, the CDR3 is TGTGCCAGCAGCTTATCGGTAGCGGGAGGGACACAAGAGACCCAGTACTTC. Its translation is CASSLSVAGGTQETQYF.

The chain employs TRBV7-6 and TRBJ2-1; 7 bases are shared with TRBD2. This CDR3 is built from 12 residues. V dropped 5 bases and J dropped 11; count of bases not matched to a gene: 6. From germline, CDR1 is SGHVS and CDR2 FNYEAQ. CDR3 DNA: TGTGCCAGCAGCCCCCGGGACTACCAGCAGTTCTTC. Its translation: CASSPRDYQQFF.

V is TRBV4-3 and J is TRBJ2-1; 9 bases align to TRBD2. Germline loops: CDR1 LGHNA, CDR2 YSLEER. With 2 bases clipped from V and 6 bases from J, the junction kept 11 bases outside the gene matches. There are 17 residues in the CDR3. CDR3 region: CASSQRRLRGGLNEQFF. The CDR3 DNA sequence: TGCGCCAGCAGCCAACGTCGATTGCGGGGGGGCCTCAATGAGCAGTTCTTC.

This chain joins TRBV10-3 and TRBJ1-1; possibly TRBD1 for D (5 bases). Between the trimmed V and J ends, which lost 7 bases and 0 bases, there was a span of 9 bases. The V gene's germline CDR1 is ENHRY and CDR2 SYGVKD. The CDR3 sequence is 13 residues long. This chain's CDR3 is CAITGQMNTEAFF. The DNA of the CDR3 is TGTGCCATCACTGGACAAATGAACACTGAAGCTTTCTTT.